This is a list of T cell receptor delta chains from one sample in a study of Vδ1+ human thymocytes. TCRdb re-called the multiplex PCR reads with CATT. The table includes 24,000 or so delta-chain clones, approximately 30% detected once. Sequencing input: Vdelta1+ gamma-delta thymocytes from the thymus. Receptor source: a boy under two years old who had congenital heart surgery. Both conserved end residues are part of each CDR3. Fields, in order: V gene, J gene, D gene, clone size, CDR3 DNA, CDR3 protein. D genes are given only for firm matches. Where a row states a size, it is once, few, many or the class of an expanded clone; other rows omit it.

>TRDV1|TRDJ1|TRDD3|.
TGTGCTCTTGGGGAAATAGGTGGGTACTGGGGGAATGACACCGATAAACTCATCTTT
CALGEIGGYWGNDTDKLIF
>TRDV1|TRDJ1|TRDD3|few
TGTGCTCTTGGAGGGAGGCCAAGACCCCGTACTGGGGGATCCTACACCGATAAACTCATCTTT
CALGGRPRPRTGGSYTDKLIF
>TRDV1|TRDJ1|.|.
TGTGCTCTTGGGGAACTTGCGGGGAGGAGGGAACTCATCTTT
CALGELAGRRELIF
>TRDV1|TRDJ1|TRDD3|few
TGTGCTCTTGGGGAAAACGTAATTACTGGGGGATATCGCCGATGGGGCACCGATAAACTCATCTTT
CALGENVITGGYRRWGTDKLIF
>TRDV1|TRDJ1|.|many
TGTGCTCTTGGGGAACCCGCCCACAGTAACACCGATAAACTCATCTTT
CALGEPAHSNTDKLIF
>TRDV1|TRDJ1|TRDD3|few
TGTGCTCTTGGGGAAGTCCCGGGGGATACGCGGCGTCGGCGCGGTCATAAACTCATCTTT
CALGEVPGDTRRRRGHKLIF
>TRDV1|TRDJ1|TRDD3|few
TGTGCTCTTAACCTGGGGGATTACACCGATAAACTCATCTTT
CALNLGDYTDKLIF
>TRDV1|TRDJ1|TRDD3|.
TGTGCTCTTGGGGAACGTCGGGGGGGGCTCGGCATTACTGGGGGCCCAGGGAGGACCGATAAACTCATCTTT
CALGERRGGLGITGGPGRTDKLIF
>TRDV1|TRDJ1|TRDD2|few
TGTGCTCTTGGGGAAGTCCGGCCTTCCTATAGAAGTACTGTGGCTAAACTCATCTTT
CALGEVRPSYRSTVAKLIF
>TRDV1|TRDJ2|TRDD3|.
TGTGCTCTTGGGGAACTCGGTCGCCCCCGCCTGGGGGATACTGCACCTTTGACAGCACAACTCTTCTTT
CALGELGRPRLGDTAPLTAQLFF
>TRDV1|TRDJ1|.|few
TGTGCTCTTGGGCAAAGATTATCCTACTTGTACACCGATAAACCCATCTTT
CALGQRLSYLYTDKPIF
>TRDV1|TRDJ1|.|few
TGTGCTCTTGGGGAACTCGGTGGTTTCCGTACCCCCGTACCCCGAACGCTGGACCAGGGCGATAAACTCATCTTT
CALGELGGFRTPVPRTLDQGDKLIF
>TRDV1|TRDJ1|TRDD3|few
TGTGCTCTTGGGGAAGGGGACTGGGGGAATACCGATAAACTCATCTTT
CALGEGDWGNTDKLIF
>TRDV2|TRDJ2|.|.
TGTGCCTGGGATCTCGCCTATAAACCTTTGACAGCACAACTCTTCTTT
CAWDLAYKPLTAQLFF
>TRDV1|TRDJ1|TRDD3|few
TGTGCTCTTGGGGAAGGGTTAGCCTGGGGGACAGAGTACACCGATAAACTCATCTTT
CALGEGLAWGTEYTDKLIF
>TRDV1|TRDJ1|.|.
TGTGCTGTTGGGGATTCCACGGCCTTCCATAAATCCACCGATAAACTCATCTTT
CAVGDSTAFHKSTDKLIF
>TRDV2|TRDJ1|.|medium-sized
TGTGCCTGTGACACCATCCCGCGCCTGGGGACCACCGATAAACTCATCTTT
CACDTIPRLGTTDKLIF
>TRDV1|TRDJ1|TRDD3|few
TGTGCTCTTGGGGAACGGGCGGGGCTTCTGCAACTGGGGGATTGTAACACCGATAAACTCATCTTT
CALGERAGLLQLGDCNTDKLIF
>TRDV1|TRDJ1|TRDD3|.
TGTGCTCTTGGGGAACCACCCCCCACTTTCCTTGGCCTTCGGGGGATCCCTGACGTTCCCGACACCGATAAACTCATCTTT
CALGEPPPTFLGLRGIPDVPDTDKLIF
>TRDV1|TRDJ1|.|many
TGTGCTCTTGGGGAACTTCCCGGATTCCTTTCTCATAACGGCGATAAACTCATCTTT
CALGELPGFLSHNGDKLIF
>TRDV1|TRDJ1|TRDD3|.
TGTGCTCTTGGGGACCCCCTACAGGGGATACGCGGGGGTTTGGTGATTCCGTTAGAACTTGGGTTTGTTGCCGATAAACTCATCTTT
CALGDPLQGIRGGLVIPLELGFVADKLIF
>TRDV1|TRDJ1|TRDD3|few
TGTGCTCTTGGGGAGCCACGATCTACGAACTGGGGGATACCCGATAAACTCATCTTT
CALGEPRSTNWGIPDKLIF
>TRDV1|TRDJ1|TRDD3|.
TGTGCTCTTGGGGAATGGAGTAAAACTCACCACCAGTACTGGGGGATACCCCAGTACACCGATAAACACATCTTT
CALGEWSKTHHQYWGIPQYTDKHIF
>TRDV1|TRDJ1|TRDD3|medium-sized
TGTGCTCTTGGGGAACCCCTCCCCCACTGGGGGCTAGATAAACTCATCTTT
CALGEPLPHWGLDKLIF
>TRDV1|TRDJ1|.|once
TGTGCTCTTGGGGAATGTGATTATGGGTCCCCCGTGGGCATACGGTCCGATAAACTCATCTTT
CALGECDYGSPVGIRSDKLIF
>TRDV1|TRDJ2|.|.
TGTGCTCTTGGGGAACTCCCTTCCCCGACTGAACTGGGGATCTTGTTGACAGCACAACTCTTCTTT
CALGELPSPTELGILLTAQLFF
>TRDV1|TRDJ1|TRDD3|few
TGCGCTCTTGGGGGGCCCTCCCACACGGCGGGGGATAGATGGTACACCGATAAACTCATCTTT
CALGGPSHTAGDRWYTDKLIF
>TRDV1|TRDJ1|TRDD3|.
TGTGCTCTTGGGGAACTGGCGACGTCTGGGGGATCTAGATGGGGCACCGATAAACTCATCTTT
CALGELATSGGSRWGTDKLIF
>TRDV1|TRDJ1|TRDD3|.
TGTGCTCTTGGGTACGTACTGGGGGACATATACACCGATAAACTCATCTTT
CALGYVLGDIYTDKLIF
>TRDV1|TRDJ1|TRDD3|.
TGTGCTCTTGGGGGGCCCTACCGTTCGGGGATACAGGTTGAGGACACCGATAAACTCATCTTT
CALGGPYRSGIQVEDTDKLIF
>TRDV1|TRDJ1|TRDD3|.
TGTGCTCTTGGGACCCTTCCCAGTACTGGGGGGGCTTACACCGATAAACTCATCTTT
CALGTLPSTGGAYTDKLIF
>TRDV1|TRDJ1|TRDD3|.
TGTGCTCTTGGGACCCCCCTACTGGGGGGGATAAGGACCGTCGATAAACTCATCTTT
CALGTPLLGGIRTVDKLIF
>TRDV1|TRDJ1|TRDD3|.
TGTGCTCTTGGGGGAATCCCAGCTTACTGGGGGATAGGAAGTGTAGCCGATAAACTCATCTTT
CALGGIPAYWGIGSVADKLIF
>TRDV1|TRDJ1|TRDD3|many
TGTGCTCTTGGGGACCCGGGGGATACGAGGACAGACCCTCACACCGATAAACTCATCTTT
CALGDPGDTRTDPHTDKLIF
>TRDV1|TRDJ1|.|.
TGTGCTCTTGGGGACCCCCTCTGGGCGGGAGATAAACTCATCTTT
CALGDPLWAGDKLIF
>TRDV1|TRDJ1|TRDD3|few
TGTGCTCTTGGGGAAGGCCCCCCCTTCCGGCTAACTGGGGGCTCAACGTACACCGATAAACTCATCTTT
CALGEGPPFRLTGGSTYTDKLIF